Listed here is a single T cell receptor (beta chain). Antigen specificity is unknown. At one end the junction does not follow the germline gene, possibly because of a read error. The germline CDR1 and CDR2 sequences are SQVTM and ANQGSEA. The CDR3 is made up of 13 amino acids. These data belong to a study of T cell repertoires in ileal Crohn's disease. Study background: All patients had surgery for stricturing (61%) or penetrating (about 40%) disease. Study outcomes and limitations: Endoscopic recurrence occurred in every patient whose clonality exceeded 26.8%.

The repertoire was sequenced with immunoSEQ multiplex PCR; TCRdb's copy has only in-frame clones and lacks some. The sample holds 25,000 to 35,000 clones, about three quarters seen once. The chain is built from TRBV29-1 and TRBJ1-5, with D possibly being TRBD1 (6 bases). Sequencing used ileal tissue. This TCR was recovered from an adult with Crohn's disease. The CDR3: CSAEEGHNQPQHF. CDR3 DNA sequence: TGCAGCGCTGAAGAGGGACACAATCAGCCCCAGCATTTT.